This passage covers 5 T cell receptor beta chains from one sample sequenced in a study of blood T cell repertoires in COVID-19. Method: immunoSEQ multiplex PCR; TCRdb's copy keeps in-frame clones and lacks some. The profile covers some 220,000 clones, with under 85% appearing a single time and more than 5% taken by the ten largest. The sequencing input was peripheral blood. The receptors were gathered from a human donor in a cohort sampled during active COVID-19.

The CDR3 sequence is CASSSQGADTEAFF. In nucleotides, the CDR3 is TGTGCCAGCAGCTCACAGGGGGCTGACACTGAAGCTTTCTTT. This chain uses TRBV5-6 with TRBJ1-1, with 9 bases matching TRBD1. The germline V gene encodes CDR1 SGHDT and CDR2 YYEEEE. After removal of 3 bases from V and 3 bases from J, the junction contained 3 bases not matched to a gene. The CDR3 covers 14 residues.

Here the CDR3 DNA reads TGCGCCAGCAGCCCGGCTGGGACAGGGGGAAATTCACCCCTCCACTTT. It is translated as CASSPAGTGGNSPLHF. The chain joins TRBV4-1 to TRBJ1-6; 11 bases line up with TRBD1. This CDR3 spans 16 amino acids. The germline CDR1 and CDR2 sequences are MGHRA and YSYEKL. V shed 4 bases, J shed 7 bases, and the junction held 6 bases outside the gene matches.

This rearrangement joins TRBV5-1 to TRBJ1-2, with D hard to call. CDR1 is SGHRS and CDR2 is YFSETQ in the germline V gene. Trimming pared 4 bases from V and 2 bases from J, leaving 15 bases between. The CDR3 consists of 15 residues. CDR3 DNA: TGCGCCAGCAGCCCCGGTTGGGAGGGAAACTATGGCTACACCTTC. It encodes CASSPGWEGNYGYTF.

J is TRBJ1-5 and V is TRBV19; D is unresolved. V was trimmed by 1 base and J by 6 bases, leaving 7 bases between them. The length of the CDR3 is 13 residues. CDR1 LNHDA and CDR2 SQIVND come from the germline V gene (reference sequence). The DNA for the CDR3 is TGTGCCAGTAGTATAGGGGGAGGTCAGCCCCAGCATTTT. Encoded protein: CASSIGGGQPQHF.

The chain joins TRBV5-6 to TRBJ1-4, with D possibly being TRBD1 (6 bases). The V and J ends lost 0 bases and 8 bases respectively, with 14 bases between them. Germline V lookup: CDR1 SGHDT, CDR2 YYEEEE. This CDR3 region has 15 residues. The CDR3 region has the DNA TGTGCCAGCAGCTTGGGGCCAGGGGTACAGGAAAAACTGTTTTTT. Encoded protein: CASSLGPGVQEKLFF. Full variable domain (remainder filled in from reference TRBV5-6 and TRBJ1-4): DAGVTQSPTHLIKTRGQQVTLRCSPKSGHDTVSWYQQALGQGPQFIFQYYEEEERQRGNFPDRFSGHQFPNYSSELNVNALLLGDSALYLCASSLGPGVQEKLFFGSGTQLSVL.